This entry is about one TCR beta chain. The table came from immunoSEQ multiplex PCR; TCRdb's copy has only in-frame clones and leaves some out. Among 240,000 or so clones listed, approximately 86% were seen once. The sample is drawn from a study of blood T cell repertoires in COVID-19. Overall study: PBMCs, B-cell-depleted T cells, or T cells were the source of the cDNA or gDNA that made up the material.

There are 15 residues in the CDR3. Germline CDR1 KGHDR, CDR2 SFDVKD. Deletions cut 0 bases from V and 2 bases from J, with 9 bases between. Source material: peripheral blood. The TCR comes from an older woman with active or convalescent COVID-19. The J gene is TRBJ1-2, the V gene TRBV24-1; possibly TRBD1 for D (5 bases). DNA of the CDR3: TGTGCCACCAGTGATTTGGGGCGGGGGAACTATGGCTACACCTTC. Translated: CATSDLGRGNYGYTF.